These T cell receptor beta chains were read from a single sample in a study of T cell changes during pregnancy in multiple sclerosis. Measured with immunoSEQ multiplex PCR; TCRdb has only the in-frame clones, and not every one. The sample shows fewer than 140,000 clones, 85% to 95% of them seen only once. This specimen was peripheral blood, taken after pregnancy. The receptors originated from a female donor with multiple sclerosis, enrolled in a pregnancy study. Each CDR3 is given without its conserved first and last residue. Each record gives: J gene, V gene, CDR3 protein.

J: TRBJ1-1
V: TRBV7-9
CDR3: ASSFTDREAF

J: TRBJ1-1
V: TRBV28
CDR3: ARSTGQGAPF

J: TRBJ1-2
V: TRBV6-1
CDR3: ASMLRRTSNYGYT

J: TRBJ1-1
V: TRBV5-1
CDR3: ASSDRASVNTEAF

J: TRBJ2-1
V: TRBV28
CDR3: ASSVGRLGSSYNEQF

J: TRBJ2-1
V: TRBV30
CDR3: AWSLAPSSYNEQF

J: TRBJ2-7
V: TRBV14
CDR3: ASSPRVGGEQY

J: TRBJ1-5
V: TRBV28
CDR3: ASSQQGVLNQPQH

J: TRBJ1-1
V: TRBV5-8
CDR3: ASSLNKNTEAF

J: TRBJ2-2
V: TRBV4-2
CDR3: ASSPVRGGQGDTGELF

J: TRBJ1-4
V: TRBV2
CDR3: ASSEGLPEKLF

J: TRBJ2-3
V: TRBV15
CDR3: ATQSQQGADTQY

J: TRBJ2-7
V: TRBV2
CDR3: ASSPQGVMTYEQY

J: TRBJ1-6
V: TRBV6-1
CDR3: ASRKAGDNSPLH

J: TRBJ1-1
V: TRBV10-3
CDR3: AISAEGARNTEAF

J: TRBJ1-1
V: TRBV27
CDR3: ASSLDRLNTEAF

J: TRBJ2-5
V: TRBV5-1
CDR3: ASSLGASAQGKETQY

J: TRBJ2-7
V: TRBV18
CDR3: ASSPLARGRISYEQY

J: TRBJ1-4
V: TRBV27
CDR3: ASRGGNEKLF

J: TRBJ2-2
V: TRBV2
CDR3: ASKRGQPNTGELF

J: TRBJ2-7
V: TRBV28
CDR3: ASRGLAGNLIYEQY

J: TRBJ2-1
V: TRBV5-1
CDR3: ASSLGPSGGSSYNEQF

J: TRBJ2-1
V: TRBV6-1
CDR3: ASSEQTGSNEQF

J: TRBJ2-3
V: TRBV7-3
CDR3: ASSPAGRPSSTDTQY

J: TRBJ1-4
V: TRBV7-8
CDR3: ASSSGQGNEKLF

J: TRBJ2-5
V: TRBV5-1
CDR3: ASSLVQGVQETQY

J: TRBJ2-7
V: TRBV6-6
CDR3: ASSSGPYEQY

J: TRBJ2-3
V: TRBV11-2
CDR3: ASSLDQILNTQY

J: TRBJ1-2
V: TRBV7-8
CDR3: ASSSRRGENYGYT

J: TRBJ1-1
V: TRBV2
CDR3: ASRYRGDTEAF

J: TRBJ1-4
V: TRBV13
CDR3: ASSQYGQGFNEKLF

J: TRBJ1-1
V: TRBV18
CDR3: ASSTYLDTEAF

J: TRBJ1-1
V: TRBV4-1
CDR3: ASSQVGQGNTEAF

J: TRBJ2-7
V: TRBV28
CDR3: ASSFLREGQY

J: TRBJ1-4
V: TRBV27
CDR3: ASRGRRATNEKLF

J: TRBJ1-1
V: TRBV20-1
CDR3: SPGVEAF

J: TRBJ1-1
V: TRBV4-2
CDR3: ASSQSRPGGTEAF

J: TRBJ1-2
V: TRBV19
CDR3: ASSPRDRGGYT

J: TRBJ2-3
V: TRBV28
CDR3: ASRTNLGLAGTDTQY

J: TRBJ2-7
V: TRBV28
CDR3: ASSPGTEPYEQY

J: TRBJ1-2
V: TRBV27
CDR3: ASSFSGDRVGYT

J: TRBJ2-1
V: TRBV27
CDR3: ASGRVRAGSYNEQF

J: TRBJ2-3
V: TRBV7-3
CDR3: ASSLSSAGGPSDTQY

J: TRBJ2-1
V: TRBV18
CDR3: ASSRQGHSYNEQF

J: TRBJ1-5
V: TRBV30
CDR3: AWATGAFQPQH

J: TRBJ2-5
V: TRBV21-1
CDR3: ASSKRKWVAGMGQETQY

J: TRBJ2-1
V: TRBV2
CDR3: ASKTETKQF

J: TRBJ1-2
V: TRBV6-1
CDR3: ASSSRVDNGYT